The 6 T cell receptor beta chains presented below share a single source sample, sequenced in a study of shared clonotypes between healthy human individuals. Clones were sequenced by immunoSEQ multiplex PCR, and TCRdb holds only the in-frame ones, with some missing. The table shows over 2 million clones, with around 92% occurring only once. The source material was naive CD4+ T cells from PBMCs. Stated subset: CD45RA+ positively selected. The origin of the receptors is a man aged 18-30 years in good health. Some clones in this sample may be carry-over from other donors' samples.

V and J are TRBV6-5 and TRBJ2-7; TRBD1 matches 7 bases. The germline gives CDR1 MNHEY, CDR2 SVGAGI. Unmatched junction bases numbered 6, after V lost 5 bases and J lost 2 bases. The CDR3 extends over 14 amino acids. Written as DNA, the CDR3 is TGTGCCAGCAGTCCCACCACAGGGGCCTACGAGCAGTACTTC. Its translation: CASSPTTGAYEQYF.

The chain recombines TRBV27 with TRBJ2-7; D possibly corresponds to TRBD2 (7 bases). The CDR3 runs to 18 residues. Germline V gene sequence: CDR1 MNHEY, CDR2 SMNVEV (reference sequence). Trimming removed 1 base from V and 5 bases from J, with 24 bases in between. For the CDR3, the DNA is TGTGCCAGCAGTTTATGGACAGCGACTAGCCCGACGGGAAACGAGCAGTACTTC. It translates to CASSLWTATSPTGNEQYF.

The rearrangement joins TRBV9 to TRBJ1-5; D is unclear. V was clipped by 4 bases and J by 3 bases, with 5 bases between them. The germline V gene encodes CDR1 SGDLS and CDR2 YYNGEE. CDR3 length equals 12 residues. The CDR3 bases are TGTGCCAGCAGCTCCGACAATCAGCCCCAGCATTTT. This translates into CASSSDNQPQHF.

V is TRBV18 and J is TRBJ1-5; D unclear. This CDR3 is built from 13 residues. Trimming took 3 bases from V and 6 from J, leaving 9 bases between them. CDR1 is KGHSH and CDR2 is LQKENI in the germline V gene. The chain's CDR3 is CASSPVVGQPQHF. The CDR3, as DNA: TGTGCCAGCTCACCGGTGGTAGGTCAGCCCCAGCATTTT. The full variable domain, its missing parts supplied by reference TRBV18 and TRBJ1-5, is NAGVMQNPRHLVRRRGQEARLRCSPMKGHSHVYWYRQLPEEGLKFMVYLQKENIIDESGMPKERFSAEFPKEGPSILRIQQVVRGDSAAYFCASSPVVGQPQHFGDGTRLSIL.

The rearrangement joins TRBV25-1 to TRBJ2-1; 8 positions match TRBD2. The CDR3 covers 14 residues. Germline V CDR1 and CDR2: MGHDK, SYGVNS. Germline trimming cut 6 bases from V and 12 bases from J; bases unmatched to any gene: 13. Here the CDR3 DNA reads TGTGCCAGCAGCTCGTCCGGGGTTGGACTAGCGCAGTTCTTC. This translates into CASSSSGVGLAQFF. The entire variable domain, with the rest obtained from reference TRBV25-1 and TRBJ2-1, is as follows: EADIYQTPRYLVIGTGKKITLECSQTMGHDKMYWYQQDPGMELHLIHYSYGVNSTEKGDLSSESTVSRIRTEHFPLTLESARPSHTSQYLCASSSSGVGLAQFFGPGTRLTVL.

The CDR3 here is CASTVLYSNQPQHF. In nucleotides, the CDR3 is TGTGCCAGCACCGTCCTTTATAGCAATCAGCCCCAGCATTTT. This rearrangement joins TRBV2 to TRBJ1-5; no reliable D call. Germline V gene lookup returns CDR1 SNHLY and CDR2 FYNNEI. Deletions cut 7 bases from V and 0 bases from J, with 10 bases between. The CDR3 covers 14 residues.